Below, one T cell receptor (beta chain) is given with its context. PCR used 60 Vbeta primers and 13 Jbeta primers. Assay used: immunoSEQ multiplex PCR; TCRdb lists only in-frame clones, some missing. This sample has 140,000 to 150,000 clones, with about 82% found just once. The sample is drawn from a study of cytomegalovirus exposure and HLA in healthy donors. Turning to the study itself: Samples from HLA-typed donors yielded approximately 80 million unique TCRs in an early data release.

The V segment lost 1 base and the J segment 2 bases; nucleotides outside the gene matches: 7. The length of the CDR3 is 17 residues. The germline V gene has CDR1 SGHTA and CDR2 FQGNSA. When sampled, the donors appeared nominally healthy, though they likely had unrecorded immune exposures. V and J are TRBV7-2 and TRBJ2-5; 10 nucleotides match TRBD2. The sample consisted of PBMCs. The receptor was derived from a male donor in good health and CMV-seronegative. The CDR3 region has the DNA TGTGCCAGCAGCTTAGGCCTGGGAGCGGGGGGGCAAGAGACCCAGTACTTC. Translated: CASSLGLGAGGQETQYF.